This TCR beta chain was sequenced in a study of blood T cell repertoires in COVID-19. About the research overall: Researchers got acute and convalescent COVID-19 samples from the United States, Italy and Spain. PBMCs, B-cell-depleted T cells, or T cells provided the cDNA or gDNA that made up the material.

The ends were cut back, 3 bases at V and 9 bases at J, with 9 bases in the middle. This CDR3 is built from 13 residues. Authors' data handling: Amplification from reference gene primers served as the basis for estimated nucleated cell counts. The table came from immunoSEQ multiplex PCR; TCRdb's copy has only in-frame clones and leaves some out. The DNA gave D and trimming, while V, J and clone size come from that table. The sample has approximately 89,000 clones, about 90% seen once. The sequence derives from a man between 70 and 80 years old with acute or convalescent COVID-19. The V gene is TRBV12-3 or TRBV12-4, the J gene TRBJ1-6; D remains unclear. The sequenced sample was peripheral blood. Here the CDR3 reads CASSLLEGSPLHF. The CDR3 region has the DNA TGTGCCAGCAGTTTGCTAGAGGGTTCACCCCTCCACTTT.